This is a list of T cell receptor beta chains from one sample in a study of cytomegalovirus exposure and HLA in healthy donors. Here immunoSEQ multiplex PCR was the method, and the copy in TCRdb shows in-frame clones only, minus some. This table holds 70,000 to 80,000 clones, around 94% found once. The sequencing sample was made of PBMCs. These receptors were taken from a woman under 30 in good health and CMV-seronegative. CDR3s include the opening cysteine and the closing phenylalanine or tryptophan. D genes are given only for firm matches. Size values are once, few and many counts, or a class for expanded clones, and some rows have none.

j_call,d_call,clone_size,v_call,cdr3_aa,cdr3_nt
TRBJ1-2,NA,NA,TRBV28,CASSLVRVGYTF,TGTGCCAGCAGTTTAGTCAGGGTTGGCTACACCTTC
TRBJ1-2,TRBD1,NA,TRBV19,CATYDRGGSVYGYTF,TGTGCCACCTACGACAGGGGAGGAAGTGTCTATGGCTACACCTTC
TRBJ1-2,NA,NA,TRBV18,CASSPLPAEKNGYTF,TGTGCCAGCTCACCTTTACCGGCGGAAAAAAATGGCTACACCTTC
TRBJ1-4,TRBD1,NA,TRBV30,CAWSAGTGTPNEKLFF,TGTGCCTGGAGTGCCGGGACAGGGACCCCTAATGAAAAACTGTTTTTT
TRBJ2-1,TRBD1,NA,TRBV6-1,CASSRDRVGEGQFF,TGTGCCAGCAGCCGCGACAGGGTAGGCGAAGGGCAGTTCTTC
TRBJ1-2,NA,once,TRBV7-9,CASSYSQGRDGYTF,TGTGCCAGCAGCTACTCACAGGGTCGGGATGGCTACACCTTC
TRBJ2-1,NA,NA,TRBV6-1,CASGRGSYNEQFF,TGTGCCAGCGGGAGAGGCTCCTACAATGAGCAGTTCTTC
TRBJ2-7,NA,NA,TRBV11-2,CASSFRELGLQQYF,TGTGCCAGCAGCTTTCGGGAGTTGGGGTTGCAGCAGTACTTC
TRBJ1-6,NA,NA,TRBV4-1,CASSPPNRVGNSPLHF,TGCGCCAGCAGCCCACCCAACAGGGTAGGGAATTCACCCCTCCACTTT
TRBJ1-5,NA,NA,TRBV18,CASSPSRDQPQHF,TGTGCCAGCTCACCCTCTCGAGATCAGCCCCAGCATTTT
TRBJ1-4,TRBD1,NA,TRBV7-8,CASSSRTTGGVNEKLFF,TGTGCCAGCAGCTCGAGAACGACAGGGGGCGTTAATGAAAAACTGTTTTTT
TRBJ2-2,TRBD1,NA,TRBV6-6,CASSYSRTGNTGELFF,TGTGCCAGCAGTTACTCGAGGACAGGGAACACCGGGGAGCTGTTTTTT